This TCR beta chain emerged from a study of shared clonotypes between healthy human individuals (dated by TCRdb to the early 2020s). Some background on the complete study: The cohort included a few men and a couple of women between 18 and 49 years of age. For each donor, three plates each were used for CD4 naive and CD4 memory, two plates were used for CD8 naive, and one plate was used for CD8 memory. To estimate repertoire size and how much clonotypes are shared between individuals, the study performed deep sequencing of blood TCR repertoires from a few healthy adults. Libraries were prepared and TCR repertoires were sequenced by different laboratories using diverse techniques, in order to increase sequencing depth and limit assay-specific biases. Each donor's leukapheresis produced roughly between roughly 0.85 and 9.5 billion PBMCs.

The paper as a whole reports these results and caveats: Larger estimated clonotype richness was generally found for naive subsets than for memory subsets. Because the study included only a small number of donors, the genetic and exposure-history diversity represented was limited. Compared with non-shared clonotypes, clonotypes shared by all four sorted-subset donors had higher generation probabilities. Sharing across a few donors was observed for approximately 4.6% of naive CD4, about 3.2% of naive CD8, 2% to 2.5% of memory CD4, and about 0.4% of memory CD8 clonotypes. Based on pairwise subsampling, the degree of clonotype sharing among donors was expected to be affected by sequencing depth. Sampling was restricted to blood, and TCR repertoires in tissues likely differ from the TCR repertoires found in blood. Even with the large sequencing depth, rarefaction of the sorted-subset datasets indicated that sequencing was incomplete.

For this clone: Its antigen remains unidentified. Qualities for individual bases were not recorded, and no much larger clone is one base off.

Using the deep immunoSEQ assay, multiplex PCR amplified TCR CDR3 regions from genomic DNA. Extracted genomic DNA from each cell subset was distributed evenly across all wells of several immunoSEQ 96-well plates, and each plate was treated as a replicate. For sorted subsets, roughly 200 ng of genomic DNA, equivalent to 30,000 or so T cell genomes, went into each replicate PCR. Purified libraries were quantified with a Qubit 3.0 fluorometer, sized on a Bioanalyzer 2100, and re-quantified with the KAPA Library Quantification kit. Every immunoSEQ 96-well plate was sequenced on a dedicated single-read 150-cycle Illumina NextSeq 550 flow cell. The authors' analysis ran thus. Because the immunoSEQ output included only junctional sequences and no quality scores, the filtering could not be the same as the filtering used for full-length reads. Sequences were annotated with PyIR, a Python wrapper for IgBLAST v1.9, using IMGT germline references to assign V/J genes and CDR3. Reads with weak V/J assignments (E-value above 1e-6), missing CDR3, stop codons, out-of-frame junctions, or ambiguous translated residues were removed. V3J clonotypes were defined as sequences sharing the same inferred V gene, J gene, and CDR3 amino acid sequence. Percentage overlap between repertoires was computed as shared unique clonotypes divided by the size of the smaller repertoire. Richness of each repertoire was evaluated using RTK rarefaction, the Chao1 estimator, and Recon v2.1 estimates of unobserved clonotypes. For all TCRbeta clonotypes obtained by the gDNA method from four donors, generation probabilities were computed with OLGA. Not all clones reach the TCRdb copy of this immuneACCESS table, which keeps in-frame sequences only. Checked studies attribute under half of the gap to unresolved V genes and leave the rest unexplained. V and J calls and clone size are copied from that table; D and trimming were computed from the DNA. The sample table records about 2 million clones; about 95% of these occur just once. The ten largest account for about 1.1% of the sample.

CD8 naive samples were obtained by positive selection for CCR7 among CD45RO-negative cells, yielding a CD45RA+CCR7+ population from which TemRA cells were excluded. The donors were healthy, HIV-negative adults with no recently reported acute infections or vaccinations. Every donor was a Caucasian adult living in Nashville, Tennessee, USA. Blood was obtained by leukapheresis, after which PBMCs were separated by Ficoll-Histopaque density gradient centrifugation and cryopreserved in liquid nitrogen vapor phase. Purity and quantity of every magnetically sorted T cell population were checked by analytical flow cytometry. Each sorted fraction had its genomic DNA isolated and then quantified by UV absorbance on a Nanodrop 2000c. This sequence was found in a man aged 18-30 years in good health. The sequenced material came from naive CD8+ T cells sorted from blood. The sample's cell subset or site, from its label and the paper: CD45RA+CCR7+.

The DNA sequence is as follows: TGCGCCAGCAGCCCCCGGGCTAGCGGGGCCTTCACAGATACGCAGTATTTT. Translated, it reads CASSPRASGAFTDTQYF. In this chain, TRBV4-1 is recombined with TRBJ2-3; 9 middle bases align to TRBD2. After removal of 4 bases from V and 2 bases from J, the junction retains 10 bases not matched to a gene. The CDR3 measures 17 amino acids from cysteine to phenylalanine. Only the CDR3 region is kept as DNA, spanning 51 bases read in frame from base 1. Sequences MGHRA (CDR1) and YSYEKL (CDR2) are obtained from the germline V gene.